The TCR beta chain under discussion was sequenced for a study of pediatric ulcerative colitis. The overall study: Most patients had pancolitis, and two had left-sided colitis. Overall study results and limits: Rectal repertoires separated controls, mild-moderate and acute severe colitis. Rectal pinch biopsies may include blood-derived T cells.

Germline CDR1 reads SGDLS; CDR2 reads YYNGEE. The CDR3 is 14 residues long. Trimming removed 3 bases at V and 4 bases at J, with 13 bases between. During colonoscopy, one to two rectal pinch biopsies were collected. Notes on this clone: Its antigen is unidentified.

Each sample received Survey-level depth of up to 500,000 reads. Assay used: immunoSEQ multiplex PCR; TCRdb lists only in-frame clones, some missing. The repertoire holds approximately 40,000 clones, with about three quarters as singletons. This rearrangement joins TRBV9 to TRBJ1-2; unclear D gene. This receptor was obtained from a boy aged 5-17 years with moderate ulcerative colitis. The sequencing input was gut tissue. In nucleotides, the CDR3 is TGTGCCAGCAGCGGTGTCGATGTCCTCTATGGCTACACCTTC. This encodes CASSGVDVLYGYTF.